This entry concerns a single TCR beta chain. Its antigen remains unidentified. CDR1 and CDR2 (germline): SEHNR, FQNEAQ (reference sequence). This CDR3 region has 16 residues. V was clipped by 6 bases and J by 4 bases, with 19 bases between them. Sequencing was performed with immunoSEQ multiplex PCR; in TCRdb, only in-frame clones are kept and a portion is missing. Of 97,000 or so clones in the sample, 90% to 95% were seen once. The data derive from a study of T cell responses to AZD1222 COVID-19 vaccine. General study points: Dominant CD4 TCR responses targeted spike regions 160-218 and 743-854.

The receptor's source is an adult who received the AZD1222 COVID-19 vaccine. The gene calls are TRBV7-9 and TRBJ1-5; no definite D call. The starting material was peripheral blood, obtained 28 days after the second AZD1222 dose. CDR3 sequence (DNA): TGTGCCAGCAGTACCGACCGTTTGAGCATGAATCAGCCCCAGCATTTT. Translated: CASSTDRLSMNQPQHF. The complete variable domain, with remaining parts taken from reference TRBV7-9 and TRBJ1-5, reads DTGVSQNPRHKITKRGQNVTFRCDPISEHNRLYWYRQTLGQGPEFLTYFQNEAQLEKSRLLSDRFSAERPKGSFSTLEIQRTEQGDSAMYLCASSTDRLSMNQPQHFGDGTRLSIL.